Following are 19 T cell receptor beta chains from one sample sequenced in a study of OX40 agonist ivuxolimab in advanced cancers. The protocol used for the library was the immunoSEQ multiplex PCR assay. TCRdb obtained this table from immuneACCESS and retained in-frame rearrangements with V and J assigned. These tables miss some clones; where compared with another copy, unresolved V genes account for less than half of the shortfall, and the remainder is unexplained. The sample data list 55,000 to 70,000 clones, and approximately 86% of these were observed just once. 0.55% to 0.6% of the sample goes to the ten largest clones. The sample was CD4+ or CD8+ T cells sorted from blood, taken in a trial of the OX40 agonist ivuxolimab. The source of these receptors is an adult with an advanced solid tumor such as melanoma, head and neck, liver or kidney cancer.

This sequence joins TRBV5-4 and TRBJ1-1; 9 nucleotides line up with TRBD1. This CDR3 comprises 16 residues. Trimming took 4 bases from V and 1 from J; bases not matched to a gene: 8. Germline assignment: CDR1 SGHNT and CDR2 YYREEE (reference sequence). CDR3 coding DNA: TGTGCCAGCAGCCGAATAGGGACAGGGAGGAACACTGAAGCTTTCTTT. Its translation: CASSRIGTGRNTEAFF. The whole variable domain, remainder taken from reference TRBV5-4 and TRBJ1-1, is ETGVTQSPTHLIKTRGQQVTLRCSSQSGHNTVSWYQQALGQGPQFIFQYYREEENGRGNFPPRFSGLQFPNYSSELNVNALELDDSALYLCASSRIGTGRNTEAFFGQGTRLTVV.

The CDR3 DNA is TGTGCCGAGGGGGGACAGGAGAATCAGCCCCAGCATTTT. Its translation is CAEGGQENQPQHF. This sequence joins TRBV9 and TRBJ1-5, with TRBD1 matching 8 bases. The germline gives CDR1 SGDLS, CDR2 YYNGEE. V dropped 10 bases and J dropped 4; count of bases not matched to a gene: 7. This CDR3 is built from 13 residues.

This chain connects TRBV5-1 to TRBJ1-4, with D unresolved. The CDR3 extends over 14 amino acids. Trimming took 0 bases from V and 8 from J, leaving 11 bases between them. Per germline, CDR1 SGHRS and CDR2 YFSETQ. CDR3 bases: TGCGCCAGCAGCTTGGCCGGGTCTCGGGAAAAACTGTTTTTT. Amino acid sequence: CASSLAGSREKLFF. Full variable domain (missing parts from reference TRBV5-1 and TRBJ1-4): KAGVTQTPRYLIKTRGQQVTLSCSPISGHRSVSWYQQTPGQGLQFLFEYFSETQRNKGNFPGRFSGRQFSNSRSEMNVSTLELGDSALYLCASSLAGSREKLFFGSGTQLSVL.

Details on this clone: The same CDR3 arises from other DNA sequences in this sample as well. The rearrangement joins TRBV7-2 to TRBJ2-7, with TRBD2 matching over 8 bases. The junction had 16 bases not matched to a gene; V was cut back by 8 bases and J by 7 bases. Germline-derived CDR1 and CDR2 are SGHTA and FQGNSA. CDR3 length: 15 residues. The CDR3 bases are TGTGCCAGCGCCGGAGCTCCGGGCGGGGGGCGGGAGCAGTACTTC. This encodes CASAGAPGGGREQYF.

With respect to this clone: At the DNA level, this CDR3 is encoded by other sequences in the same sample as well. This chain uses TRBV7-2 with TRBJ2-5; possibly TRBD1 for D (5 bases). The CDR3 covers 15 residues. Germline V gene data show CDR1 as SGHTA and CDR2 as FQGNSA. Trimming took 1 base from V and 2 from J, leaving 11 bases between them. The CDR3 nucleotides are TGTGCCAGCAGCTTAGTCGACAGATCTCAAGAGACCCAGTACTTC. Amino acids: CASSLVDRSQETQYF.

The CDR3 nucleotides read TGTGCCAGTAGCCGACGGGACTCTGGAAACACCATATATTTT. This codes for CASSRRDSGNTIYF. This rearrangement joins TRBV19 to TRBJ1-3; D gene ambiguous. Looked up from germline, CDR1 is LNHDA and CDR2 is SQIVND (reference sequence). Trimming shortened V by 6 bases and J by 0 bases, and 9 bases separated the two germline ends. The CDR3 loop spans 14 amino acids.

The CDR3 sequence is CASSPSLTHQETQYF. The CDR3 DNA reads TGTGCCAGCAGTCCGAGCCTAACCCACCAAGAGACCCAGTACTTC. The chain employs TRBV6-5 and TRBJ2-5; D call uncertain. The CDR3 consists of 15 residues. Germline CDR1 MNHEY, CDR2 SVGAGI. Trimming removed 5 bases at V and 0 bases at J, with 13 bases between.

This clone was seen a few times. The chain has TRBV6-1 and TRBJ1-5; 8 bases fit TRBD1. Germline V gives CDR1 MNHNS, CDR2 SASEGT. CDR3 length equals 14 residues. J gave up 5 bases and V 3 bases, and 3 bases lay outside the gene matches. The CDR3, as DNA: TGTGCCAGCAGTGAGGCAGGGGGCGATCAGCCCCAGCATTTT. As protein: CASSEAGGDQPQHF.

The rearrangement links TRBV2 to TRBJ1-5; D is uncertain. Germline lookup yields CDR1 SNHLY and CDR2 FYNNEI. The length of the CDR3 is 15 residues. Trimming took 8 bases from V and 3 from J, leaving 17 bases between them. The CDR3 is CASVKEASFNQPQHF. Written as DNA, the CDR3 is TGTGCCAGCGTTAAGGAGGCCAGCTTCAATCAGCCCCAGCATTTT. The full variable domain, completed using reference TRBV2 and TRBJ1-5, is EPEVTQTPSHQVTQMGQEVILRCVPISNHLYFYWYRQILGQKVEFLVSFYNNEISEKSEIFDDQFSVERPDGSNFTLKIRSTKLEDSAMYFCASVKEASFNQPQHFGDGTRLSIL.

V is TRBV4-1 and J is TRBJ2-2, with 7 bases that match TRBD2. CDR3 length equals 18 residues. The V gene's germline CDR1 is MGHRA and CDR2 YSYEKL. V was pared by 1 base and J by 5 bases, with 13 bases of the junction left unmatched. The CDR3 here is CASSQGTRGWVGTGELFF. CDR3 DNA sequence: TGCGCCAGCAGCCAAGGGACTAGAGGTTGGGTGGGTACCGGGGAGCTGTTTTTT.

V is TRBV4-1 and J is TRBJ1-1; tentatively, D is TRBD1 (6 bases). V gave up 2 bases and J gave up 4 bases, with 14 bases separating them. Germline CDR1 reads MGHRA; CDR2 reads YSYEKL. The CDR3 length is 15 residues. The DNA for the CDR3 is TGCGCCAGCAGCCAATCGGGACATCCGAGCACTGAAGCTTTCTTT. It specifies CASSQSGHPSTEAFF.

The chain uses TRBV28 and TRBJ2-7, with D possibly matching TRBD2 (6 bases). The V gene lost 5 bases and the J gene lost 5 bases, with 10 bases spanning the gap. Germline V gene data show CDR1 as MDHEN and CDR2 as SYDVKM. This CDR3 is built from 12 residues. The CDR3 protein is CASSPEGHEQYF. The DNA for the CDR3 is TGTGCCAGCAGTCCGGAGGGTCACGAGCAGTACTTC.

The chain combines TRBV27 with TRBJ1-1; D is perhaps TRBD1 (5 bases). The CDR3 loop spans 16 amino acids. Germline V lookup: CDR1 MNHEY, CDR2 SMNVEV (reference sequence). The V end was cut by 6 bases, the J end by 4 bases, with 21 bases between. The CDR3 bases are TGTGCCAGCAGCCCAGGGCGGGGAGTTCGGGGCACTGAAGCTTTCTTT. Translating gives CASSPGRGVRGTEAFF.

The gene calls are TRBV2 and TRBJ1-4; D not resolved. Germline V lookup: CDR1 SNHLY, CDR2 FYNNEI. V lost 6 bases to trimming and J lost 4 bases, with 15 bases between them. The CDR3 is made up of 15 amino acids. The CDR3 protein is CASSASGLLNEKLFF. The CDR3 region has the DNA TGTGCCAGCAGCGCATCAGGACTGCTTAATGAAAAACTGTTTTTT.

The gene calls are TRBV2 and TRBJ2-7, with D possibly matching TRBD2 (7 bases). Germline V lookup: CDR1 SNHLY, CDR2 FYNNEI. The V and J ends lost 8 bases and 0 bases respectively, with 17 bases between them. The CDR3 is 15 amino acids. CDR3 loop: CASGGAGRASYEQYF. As DNA, the CDR3 is TGTGCCAGCGGGGGGGCGGGCAGGGCCTCCTACGAGCAGTACTTC.

This clone came up a few times. The V gene is TRBV27, the J gene TRBJ2-1; 12 bases agree with TRBD2. The CDR3 covers 15 residues. Germline assignment: CDR1 MNHEY and CDR2 SMNVEV (reference sequence). V dropped 10 bases and J dropped 4; count of bases not matched to a gene: 8. The DNA for the CDR3 is TGTGCCACAAAGGGACTAGCGGGCAGTTACAATGAGCAGTTCTTC. It translates to CATKGLAGSYNEQFF.

The chain is built from TRBV7-2 and TRBJ2-7; unclear D gene. Between the trimmed V and J ends, which lost 5 bases and 7 bases, there was a span of 12 bases. The CDR3 totals 12 residues. CDR1 and CDR2 from the germline V gene are SGHTA and FQGNSA. The CDR3 region is CASSLGFPEQYF. CDR3 DNA: TGTGCCAGCAGCCTCGGATTCCCAGAGCAGTACTTC.

The chain joins TRBV7-9 to TRBJ2-7, with 8 positions matching TRBD2. CDR3 size: 16 residues. Germline V gene lookup returns CDR1 SEHNR and CDR2 FQNEAQ (reference sequence). V gave up 5 bases and J gave up 3 bases; unmatched junction bases: 12. CDR3 loop: CASSPNSGGGNYEQYF. The CDR3, as DNA: TGTGCCAGCAGCCCGAACTCCGGCGGGGGGAACTACGAGCAGTACTTC. Together with reference TRBV7-9 and TRBJ2-7, the CDR3 gives the full variable domain: DTGVSQNPRHKITKRGQNVTFRCDPISEHNRLYWYRQTLGQGPEFLTYFQNEAQLEKSRLLSDRFSAERPKGSFSTLEIQRTEQGDSAMYLCASSPNSGGGNYEQYFGPGTRLTVT.

The chain has TRBV5-5 and TRBJ2-1; no clear D. Per the germline V gene, CDR1 is SGHKS and CDR2 is YYEKEE (reference sequence). The ends were cut back, 4 bases at V and 5 bases at J, with 10 bases in the middle. The CDR3 length is 13 residues. CDR3 bases: TGTGCCAGCAGCCTTGGACCCGACAATGAGCAGTTCTTC. Translation: CASSLGPDNEQFF.